One and the same sample provided the 5 T cell receptor beta chains below, sequenced in a study of shared clonotypes between healthy human individuals. Some clones are missing from TCRdb's copy, which holds only in-frame ones; the method was immunoSEQ multiplex PCR. Of more than 2,000,000 clones in the sample, 93% were seen once. Material: naive CD4+ T cells from PBMCs. The subset was: CD45RA+ positively selected. These receptors were collected from a man between 18 and 29 years old in good health. Some clones in this sample may be carry-over from other donors' samples.

The genes are TRBV6-5 and TRBJ1-1, with D uncertain. Looked up from germline, CDR1 is MNHEY and CDR2 is SVGAGI. CDR3 length equals 15 residues. The V end was cut by 6 bases, the J end by 0 bases, with 14 bases between. The CDR3 loop reads CASRTDGYMNTEAFF. In DNA form, the CDR3 reads TGTGCCAGCAGGACGGACGGTTACATGAACACTGAAGCTTTCTTT.

V gene TRBV28 combines with J gene TRBJ1-2; weak D call: TRBD1 (5 bases). CDR1 and CDR2 (germline): MDHEN, SYDVKM. Trimming removed 3 bases at V and 8 bases at J, with 13 bases between. The CDR3 has 13 residues. The CDR3 coding sequence is TGTGCCAGCAGTTTCCAGAGGGGTAGAGGCTACACCTTC. Translated: CASSFQRGRGYTF.

The chain uses TRBV30 and TRBJ1-1, with TRBD1 matching 9 bases. V shed 2 bases and J 10 bases; nucleotides not matched to a gene: 8. This CDR3 contains 13 residues. The germline gives CDR1 GTSNPN, CDR2 SVGIG (reference sequence). CDR3 bases: TGTGCCTGGAGTTCTTACAGGGGGCAAGGAGCTTTCTTT. As protein: CAWSSYRGQGAFF.

V usage is TRBV2 and J usage is TRBJ2-3; 11 nucleotides line up with TRBD2. Germline V gene lookup returns CDR1 SNHLY and CDR2 FYNNEI. Trimming took 5 bases from V and 2 from J; bases not matched to a gene: 9. The length of the CDR3 is 17 residues. The CDR3 loop reads CASSSPLTSGTTDTQYF. The DNA for the CDR3 is TGTGCCAGCAGTTCGCCGTTGACTAGCGGGACCACAGATACGCAGTATTTT.

The CDR3 bases are TGTGCCAGCAGTGACGGACTAGCGGGAGTCTACGAGCAGTACTTC. Its translation: CASSDGLAGVYEQYF. This sequence joins TRBV6-1 and TRBJ2-7, with TRBD2 matching over 13 bases. CDR1 MNHNS and CDR2 SASEGT come from the germline V gene. Unmatched junction bases numbered 2, after V lost 3 bases and J lost 3 bases. The CDR3 is 15 residues long.